The 23 T cell receptor beta chains in this list originate from one sample, sequenced in a study of post-analysis software for immune sequencing data. Overall study results and limits: About 5 TRBV segments (TRBV5-6, TRBV5-1 and TRBV20-1 among them) occurred more frequently in patients than in controls.

Their antigen targets remain unknown. Unique molecular identifiers were built into the TCR beta cDNA libraries. In TCRdb, the PCR reads were re-called with MiXCR into one record per CDR3 protein. This sample has 820,000 or so distinct CDR3 sequences, with about 57% found just once. The source material was blood. These receptors came from a girl between 10 and 17 years old with multiple sclerosis.

The chain joins TRBV5-1 to TRBJ2-3; TRBD1 is a possible D gene (6 bases). The germline gives CDR1 SGHRS, CDR2 YFSETQ. Trimming shortened V by 2 bases and J by 6 bases, and 13 bases separated the two germline ends. The CDR3 loop spans 14 amino acids. The CDR3 region is CASSFSTGYDTQYF. The DNA of the CDR3 is TGCGCCAGCAGCTTCTCGACAGGCTACGATACGCAGTATTTT.

The rearrangement links TRBV5-1 to TRBJ2-1; D may be TRBD1 (6 bases). Per the germline V gene, CDR1 is SGHRS and CDR2 is YFSETQ. V was trimmed by 4 bases and J by 12 bases, leaving 17 bases between them. This CDR3 spans 13 amino acids. The CDR3 here is CASSTPGQNSQFF. Written as DNA, the CDR3 is TGCGCCAGCAGCACTCCGGGACAAAATTCGCAGTTCTTC.

The chain has TRBV12-3 or TRBV12-4 and TRBJ1-1; D is unresolved. Trimming stripped 3 bases from V and 1 base from J, with 9 bases between. The CDR3 contains 14 residues. The CDR3 coding sequence is TGTGCCAGCAGTTTGGTAACCGCGAACACTGAAGCTTTCTTT. This translates into CASSLVTANTEAFF.

The chain employs TRBV7-9 and TRBJ2-1; 7 positions agree with TRBD1. The junction had 12 bases not matched to a gene; V was cut back by 4 bases and J by 6 bases. The CDR3 is 16 residues long. Germline CDR1 is SEHNR and CDR2 is FQNEAQ (reference sequence). The DNA of the CDR3 is TGTGCCAGCAGCTCCCGGACAGGTCGGTCTGGCAATGAGCAGTTCTTC. Its translation: CASSSRTGRSGNEQFF.

This clonotype was detected once. The V gene is TRBV5-1, the J gene TRBJ2-4; TRBD1 aligns across 10 bases. The J call could be wrong; TRBJ2-7 is a better fit for the DNA end. This CDR3 contains 18 residues. The germline gives CDR1 SGHRS, CDR2 YFSETQ. In DNA, the CDR3 is TGCGCCAGCAGCTTGGAGTGGGGACAGGGGTCCGGTTTCTACGAGCAGTACTTC. Protein sequence: CASSLEWGQGSGFYEQYF.

The chain recombines TRBV7-2 with TRBJ1-5, with no clear D. Per the germline V gene, CDR1 is SGHTA and CDR2 is FQGNSA. Trimming took off 3 bases at V and 0 bases at J, with 9 bases between the two ends. The CDR3 spans 15 residues. The CDR3 DNA sequence: TGTGCCAGCAGCTTGAACCATAATAGCAATCAGCCCCAGCATTTT. Translating it yields CASSLNHNSNQPQHF.

The chain is built from TRBV6-1 and TRBJ2-1; D not certain. CDR3 length: 16 residues. Germline-derived CDR1 and CDR2 are MNHNS and SASEGT. The V and J ends lost 0 bases and 0 bases respectively, with 9 bases between them. The chain's CDR3 is CASSEAHGSSYNEQFF. The CDR3 bases are TGTGCCAGCAGTGAAGCCCACGGTAGCTCCTACAATGAGCAGTTCTTC.

The chain recombines TRBV7-8 with TRBJ1-5; D might be TRBD1 (5 bases). Germline V gene sequence: CDR1 SGHVS, CDR2 FQNEAQ. The CDR3 runs 15 residues. Trimming took 3 bases from V and 0 from J, leaving 9 bases between them. The CDR3 DNA is TGTGCCAGCAGCTTCAGGGAGGGTAGCAATCAGCCCCAGCATTTT. As protein: CASSFREGSNQPQHF.

In DNA form, the CDR3 reads TGTGCCAGCAGTTTCGGCCACAATGAGCAGTTCTTC. Protein product: CASSFGHNEQFF. This chain links TRBV7-9 with TRBJ2-1; D remains unclear. In germline, CDR1 is SEHNR, CDR2 FQNEAQ (reference sequence). Trimming shortened V by 6 bases and J by 5 bases, and 8 bases separated the two germline ends. The CDR3 length is 12 residues.

The genes are TRBV20-1 and TRBJ2-7, with D possibly matching TRBD1 (6 bases). The germline V gene has CDR1 DFQATT and CDR2 SNEGSKA (reference sequence). The CDR3 spans 15 residues. V gave up 6 bases and J gave up 0 bases, with 18 bases separating them. The CDR3 bases are TGCAGTGCCCCAAAACTTCCGACAGGCTCCTACGAGCAGTACTTC. Translating gives CSAPKLPTGSYEQYF.

The chain links TRBV2 to TRBJ2-5; D is undetermined. The J call is uncertain, as TRBJ2-7 better fits the DNA end. Germline assignment: CDR1 SNHLY and CDR2 FYNNEI. The CDR3 has 12 amino acids. The chain's CDR3 is CASIACGVEQYF. The CDR3 DNA follows: TGTGCCAGCATTGCCTGTGGCGTCGAGCAGTACTTC.

The genes are TRBV7-6 and TRBJ1-5; TRBD1 matches at 8 bases. Germline V CDR1 and CDR2: SGHVS, FNYEAQ. CDR3 length: 18 amino acids. V shed 4 bases and J 2 bases; nucleotides not matched to a gene: 13. CDR3 nucleotide sequence: TGTGCCAGCAGCTCCCGGACAGGGAGGGGGCTCGGCAATCAGCCCCAGCATTTT. This codes for CASSSRTGRGLGNQPQHF.

V is TRBV12-3 or TRBV12-4 and J is TRBJ2-6, with D maybe TRBD1 (5 bases). The CDR3 runs 18 residues. V was clipped by 7 bases and J by 3 bases, with 22 bases between them. This CDR3 is CASTDNRRVRYGANVLTF. CDR3 bases: TGTGCCAGCACCGATAACCGCAGGGTACGGTATGGGGCCAACGTCCTGACTTTC.

This clonotype was observed a single time. This rearrangement joins TRBV5-6 to TRBJ2-1; 11 bases align to TRBD2. The CDR3 is 16 residues long. After removal of 3 bases from V and 9 bases from J, the junction contained 11 bases not matched to a gene. Per germline, CDR1 SGHDT and CDR2 YYEEEE. The CDR3: CASSSSLAGGSGEQFF. The DNA of the CDR3 is TGTGCCAGCAGCTCCTCCCTAGCGGGGGGTAGCGGTGAGCAGTTCTTC.

This clonotype was observed a few times. The chain uses TRBV15 and TRBJ2-5, with 12 bases matching TRBD2. With V trimmed by 1 base and J by 2 bases, 2 bases remained unmatched. Germline V gene lookup returns CDR1 LNHNV and CDR2 YYDKDF (reference sequence). The CDR3 spans 16 residues. CDR3 sequence reads: CATSRASGGGQETQYF. The CDR3 DNA reads TGTGCCACCAGCAGAGCTAGCGGGGGGGGACAAGAGACCCAGTACTTC.

The chain uses TRBV20-1 and TRBJ2-3; no clear D gene. Looked up from germline, CDR1 is DFQATT and CDR2 is SNEGSKA (reference sequence). Trimming left V 4 bases short and J 2 bases short, with 1 base between. This CDR3 comprises 10 residues. CDR3 bases: TGCAGTGCTAACACAGATACGCAGTATTTT. Amino acids: CSANTDTQYF.

The chain has TRBV7-9 and TRBJ1-6, with D perhaps matching TRBD1 (5 bases). V lost 5 bases and J 9 bases, leaving 23 bases between the germline ends. Germline V gene lookup returns CDR1 SEHNR and CDR2 FQNEAQ (reference sequence). The CDR3 is 17 amino acids. CDR3 bases: TGTGCCAGCAGCCGTGGGGCGACAGAAGGGGCGATTTCACCCCTCCACTTT. Encoded protein: CASSRGATEGAISPLHF.

This sequence joins TRBV7-9 and TRBJ1-2; no clear D gene. Germline V gene sequence: CDR1 SEHNR, CDR2 FQNEAQ (reference sequence). The V end lost 5 bases, the J end lost 6 bases, and 13 bases lay between the germline ends. This CDR3 has 13 residues. DNA of the CDR3: TGTGCCAGCAGCCAGACCTCTGGCGATGGCTACACCTTC. As protein: CASSQTSGDGYTF.

This clonotype was counted only a few times. The chain links TRBV6-6 to TRBJ2-5, with 11 bases matching TRBD2. Trimming at V came to 6 bases and at J to 5 bases, leaving 8 bases not matched to a gene. CDR1 and CDR2 (germline): MNHNY, SVGAGI (reference sequence). The CDR3 covers 15 residues. The CDR3 bases are TGTGCCAGCAGGACTCTAGCGGGGGGCTTGGAGACCCAGTACTTC. As protein: CASRTLAGGLETQYF.

The chain carries TRBV20-1 and TRBJ2-7; 7 bases map to TRBD1. CDR3 size: 12 residues. Germline V gene data show CDR1 as DFQATT and CDR2 as SNEGSKA (reference sequence). V trimming: 0 bases; J trimming: 6 bases; junction bases outside the gene matches: 2. The CDR3 coding sequence is TGCAGTGCTAGAGATAACAGGGGCGAGCAGTACTTC. Amino acids: CSARDNRGEQYF.

V is TRBV20-1 and J is TRBJ2-1; 9 bases align to TRBD2. Germline CDR1 DFQATT, CDR2 SNEGSKA (reference sequence). The V and J ends lost 6 bases and 7 bases, in that order; junction bases with no gene match: 7. This CDR3 has 13 amino acids. CDR3 DNA: TGCAGTGCGCGCGGGGGGGCCCGGAATGAGCAGTTCTTC. Its translation is CSARGGARNEQFF.

V and J are TRBV30 and TRBJ2-1; TRBD2 matches 12 bases. Germline V gene sequence: CDR1 GTSNPN, CDR2 SVGIG (reference sequence). The CDR3 is 14 residues long. V was clipped by 2 bases and J by 9 bases; unmatched bases: 5. The chain's CDR3 is CAWSLAGGPSEQFF. For the CDR3, the DNA is TGTGCCTGGAGTCTAGCGGGAGGGCCCAGTGAGCAGTTCTTC.

Notes on this clonotype: An end of the junction does not agree with germline; a read error may underlie this. The chain employs TRBV4-2 and TRBJ2-3, with 9 bases that match TRBD2. Germline-derived CDR1 and CDR2 are LGHNA and YNFKEQ. CDR3 length: 15 residues. CDR3 amino acids: CAGSPTSGGSDTQYF. The CDR3 DNA is TGTGCCGGCAGCCCAACCAGCGGGGGGAGTGATACGCAGTATTTT.